A single sample gave rise to the 23 T cell receptor beta chains below, sequenced in a study of response to subunit inactivated influenza vaccine. MiXCR was run by TCRdb on the RT-PCR reads, yielding one entry per CDR3 protein. The sample has some 500,000 distinct CDR3 sequences; 25% are singletons. The specimen was CD4+ T cells sorted from PBMCs, collected more than 4 days after vaccination. The receptors come from a man in his forties or fifties who received an inactivated influenza vaccine.

The rearrangement joins TRBV20-1 to TRBJ2-5; TRBD2 aligns across 11 bases. CDR1 DFQATT and CDR2 SNEGSKA come from the germline V gene (reference sequence). The J segment lost 5 bases and the V segment lost 3 bases, leaving 8 bases of the junction unmatched. This CDR3 spans 15 amino acids. The CDR3 spells CSASLSGRARETQYF. CDR3 nucleotides: TGCAGTGCTAGCCTTAGCGGGAGGGCCCGGGAGACCCAGTACTTC.

This clonotype was counted a few times. The V and J genes are TRBV30 and TRBJ2-5; D not resolved. Germline V CDR1 and CDR2: GTSNPN, SVGIG (reference sequence). Deletions cut 4 bases from V and 5 bases from J, with 17 bases between. This CDR3 contains 14 residues. The chain's CDR3 is CAWMRPGIRETQYF. The CDR3 DNA reads as TGTGCCTGGATGCGGCCAGGCATTCGGGAGACCCAGTACTTC.

This clonotype appeared a few times. CDR3 coding DNA: TGTGCCAGCAGTTTATCCGGGGTTCGGGAGACCCAGTACTTC. This sequence encodes CASSLSGVRETQYF. The chain links TRBV12-3 or TRBV12-4 to TRBJ2-5; D possibly corresponds to TRBD2 (5 bases). The V and J ends lost 2 bases and 5 bases respectively, with 12 bases between them. The CDR3 is 14 residues long.

The V and J genes are TRBV27 and TRBJ2-7; a weak D match, TRBD2 (6 bases). Germline lookup yields CDR1 MNHEY and CDR2 SMNVEV (reference sequence). This CDR3 comprises 17 residues. V was trimmed by 2 bases and J by 2 bases, leaving 19 bases between them. The CDR3 loop is CASSLTSRAGYAYEQYF. CDR3 DNA: TGTGCCAGCAGTTTAACCTCCCGAGCGGGTTATGCCTACGAGCAGTACTTC.

CDR3 in amino acids: CASSQGLAGVDTQYF. The CDR3 region has the DNA TGCGCCAGCAGCCAGGGACTAGCGGGGGTAGATACGCAGTATTTT. V usage is TRBV5-1 and J usage is TRBJ2-3, with 14 bases matching TRBD2. Germline CDR1 is SGHRS and CDR2 is YFSETQ. V lost 4 bases and J lost 5; bases outside the gene matches: 3. This CDR3 is 15 amino acids long. Drawing the rest from reference TRBV5-1 and TRBJ2-3, the complete variable domain is KAGVTQTPRYLIKTRGQQVTLSCSPISGHRSVSWYQQTPGQGLQFLFEYFSETQRNKGNFPGRFSGRQFSNSRSEMNVSTLELGDSALYLCASSQGLAGVDTQYFGPGTRLTVL.

This CDR3 is CASSPLGGVRQPQHF. CDR3 nucleotide sequence: TGTGCCAGCAGTCCCTTAGGGGGGGTTCGTCAGCCCCAGCATTTT. The chain uses TRBV12-3 or TRBV12-4 and TRBJ1-5, with a tentative D call TRBD1 (6 bases). Trimming removed 5 bases from V and 6 bases from J, with 17 bases in between. CDR3 length: 15 residues.

This clonotype was seen more than once but under ten times. This chain connects TRBV28 to TRBJ1-5; TRBD1 agrees at 8 bases. V gave up 6 bases and J gave up 5 bases; unmatched junction bases: 15. The CDR3 runs 17 residues. CDR1 and CDR2 from the germline V gene are MDHEN and SYDVKM. In DNA form, the CDR3 reads TGTGCCAGCAGCTTGGACTTCGGACAGGGCAAATATCAGCCCCAGCATTTT. Its protein is CASSLDFGQGKYQPQHF.

The chain links TRBV7-9 to TRBJ2-1; 10 bases are shared with TRBD2. The germline V gene encodes CDR1 SEHNR and CDR2 FQNEAQ (reference sequence). This CDR3 has 17 residues. After removal of 5 bases from V and 2 bases from J, the junction contained 9 bases not matched to a gene. Here the CDR3 DNA reads TGTGCCAGCAGCCCCTTAGCGGGAGGTACCCCCTACAATGAGCAGTTCTTC. It codes for CASSPLAGGTPYNEQFF.

CDR3 loop: CASSEGMNTEAFF. CDR3 nucleotides: TGTGCCAGTTCCGAGGGGATGAACACTGAAGCTTTCTTT. The chain joins TRBV18 to TRBJ1-1; tentative D call: TRBD1 (5 bases). Between the trimmed V and J ends, which lost 9 bases and 0 bases, there was a span of 11 bases. This CDR3 spans 13 amino acids. CDR1 and CDR2 from the germline V gene are KGHSH and LQKENI.

The rearrangement links TRBV7-2 to TRBJ2-3, with 8 bases identical to TRBD1. Germline values: CDR1 SGHTA, CDR2 FQGNSA. V trimming: 5 bases; J trimming: 4 bases; junction bases outside the gene matches: 14. There are 17 residues in the CDR3. The CDR3 is CASSDKKPGGPPDTQYF. The CDR3 DNA follows: TGTGCCAGCAGCGACAAAAAACCAGGGGGCCCCCCAGATACGCAGTATTTT. The full variable domain, rest sourced from reference TRBV7-2 and TRBJ2-3, is GAGVSQSPSNKVTEKGKDVELRCDPISGHTALYWYRQSLGQGLEFLIYFQGNSAPDKSGLPSDRFSAERTGGSVSTLTIQRTQQEDSAVYLCASSDKKPGGPPDTQYFGPGTRLTVL.

The chain employs TRBV4-3 and TRBJ2-7; a possible D gene is TRBD1 (5 bases). CDR3 length: 14 residues. V was trimmed by 0 bases and J by 4 bases, leaving 10 bases between them. Per the germline V gene, CDR1 is LGHNA and CDR2 is YSLEER. The CDR3: CASSQELGLYEQYF. The CDR3 DNA follows: TGCGCCAGCAGCCAAGAGTTGGGGCTGTACGAGCAGTACTTC.

CDR3 protein: CASSYWPPRGDPYTF. The DNA of the CDR3 is TGTGCCAGCAGTTACTGGCCGCCCCGGGGCGACCCCTACACCTTC. The rearrangement joins TRBV6-5 to TRBJ1-2, with a tentative D call TRBD1 (5 bases). CDR1 and CDR2 (germline): MNHEY, SVGAGI. V lost 1 base and J 10 bases, leaving 19 bases between the germline ends. CDR3 length equals 15 residues.

This clonotype occurred a few times. The chain employs TRBV4-1 and TRBJ2-1; 7 nucleotides match TRBD2. The CDR3 consists of 17 residues. Trimming cost V 3 bases and J 2 bases; bases outside gene matches: 10. Germline loops: CDR1 MGHRA, CDR2 YSYEKL. The CDR3 loop reads CASSHPTWGGAYNEQFF. In nucleotides, the CDR3 is TGCGCCAGCAGCCACCCAACTTGGGGGGGGGCCTACAATGAGCAGTTCTTC.

The rearrangement links TRBV20-1 to TRBJ2-1; 10 bases line up with TRBD2. The CDR3 totals 14 residues. The V gene's germline CDR1 is DFQATT and CDR2 SNEGSKA (reference sequence). The V gene end was trimmed by 6 bases and the J gene end by 8 bases; junction bases not matched to a gene: 10. The CDR3 DNA sequence: TGCAGTGCAAAAGGGCTAGCGGGAGTCGATGAGCAGTTCTTC. Amino acids: CSAKGLAGVDEQFF.

This clonotype was detected a few times. The chain couples TRBV7-2 to TRBJ2-7; no clear D gene. In germline, CDR1 is SGHTA, CDR2 FQGNSA. V lost 4 bases and J lost 3, with 10 bases in between. This CDR3 comprises 13 residues. The CDR3 nucleotides are TGTGCCAGCAGCTCATTCGACCGCTACGAGCAGTACTTC. The encoded protein is CASSSFDRYEQYF.

This clonotype was seen only a few times. This chain links TRBV10-3 with TRBJ2-3; a weak D match, TRBD1 (6 bases). This CDR3 has 13 amino acids. CDR1 and CDR2 from the germline V gene are ENHRY and SYGVKD. V was cut by 10 bases and J by 6 bases, with 17 bases left in between. The CDR3 sequence: CATLRQGQDTQYF. CDR3 bases: TGTGCCACCCTTAGGCAGGGGCAGGATACGCAGTATTTT.

This clonotype came up many times. The V call is TRBV6-1, the J call TRBJ2-1; 11 bases align to TRBD1. This CDR3 spans 14 amino acids. The V and J ends lost 4 bases and 8 bases, in that order; junction bases with no gene match: 4. Germline V lookup: CDR1 MNHNS, CDR2 SASEGT. CDR3 coding DNA: TGTGCCAGCAGTGTGGACAGGGGGCCTGATGAGCAGTTCTTC. Amino acid sequence: CASSVDRGPDEQFF.

This clonotype was seen a handful of times. CDR3 loop: CSARDGLLAEAQYF. Written as DNA, the CDR3 is TGCAGTGCTAGAGATGGCCTACTAGCGGAAGCCCAGTACTTC. The chain recombines TRBV20-1 with TRBJ2-5; TRBD2 agrees at 8 bases. Germline V lookup: CDR1 DFQATT, CDR2 SNEGSKA (reference sequence). The CDR3 sequence is 14 residues long. V dropped 0 bases and J dropped 9; count of bases not matched to a gene: 9.

The chain employs TRBV12-3 or TRBV12-4 and TRBJ2-1; 8 bases are shared with TRBD2. The CDR3 extends over 15 amino acids. V was clipped by 6 bases and J by 10 bases; unmatched bases: 14. CDR3 coding DNA: TGTGCCAGCAGGGACTCGGGAGGGCCTATTGGCGAGCAGTTCTTC. It is translated as CASRDSGGPIGEQFF.

The chain links TRBV6-2 or TRBV6-3 to TRBJ2-5; 8 bases align to TRBD2. The trim removed 6 bases at V and 2 bases at J, leaving 11 bases unmatched. The CDR3 is made up of 16 amino acids. Germline V gene data show CDR1 as MNHEY and CDR2 as SVGEGT. The CDR3 bases are TGTGCCAGCAGCCCCCCAGCGGGGGAACAACAAGAGACCCAGTACTTC. It translates to CASSPPAGEQQETQYF.

This clonotype has more than one count but fewer than ten. The chain has TRBV28 and TRBJ2-1; 12 bases line up with TRBD1. V gave up 10 bases and J gave up 12 bases; unmatched junction bases: 16. The CDR3 sequence is 15 residues long. The germline V gene has CDR1 MDHEN and CDR2 SYDVKM. Written as DNA, the CDR3 is TGTGCCAAGAGCCCCCGGGACAGGGGGCGAGAGTGGCAGTTCTTC. Amino acids: CAKSPRDRGREWQFF.

This chain uses TRBV7-9 with TRBJ2-5, with 9 positions matching TRBD1. Germline CDR1 SEHNR, CDR2 FQNEAQ (reference sequence). This CDR3 is 14 amino acids long. V shed 1 base, J shed 7 bases, and the junction held 4 bases outside the gene matches. The CDR3 region has the DNA TGTGCCAGCAGCTTAGAGGGACAGGGATCGACCCAGTACTTC. Amino acid sequence: CASSLEGQGSTQYF.

This chain uses TRBV10-3 with TRBJ2-3, with 8 bases matching TRBD2. Germline loops: CDR1 ENHRY, CDR2 SYGVKD. The CDR3 extends over 15 amino acids. V was pared by 8 bases and J by 3 bases, with 10 bases of the junction left unmatched. CDR3 protein: CAIGTSAVGTDTQYF. The CDR3 DNA is TGTGCCATCGGGACTAGTGCGGTTGGGACAGATACGCAGTATTTT.